These 20 T cell receptor beta chains originate from one sample sequenced in a study of T cell repertoires in cytomegalovirus infection. TCRdb re-called the reads with MiXCR, one entry per CDR3 protein. The sample holds under 850,000 distinct CDR3 sequences, around 35% seen once. Their antigens are not known. The source material was cultured PBMCs, sampled from culture after CMV antigen stimulation. These receptors originate from a human donor in good health (CMV status not recorded). Some clones in this sample may be carry-over from other donors' samples.

The V call is TRBV27, the J call TRBJ1-1; D is uncertain. The ends were cut back, 3 bases at V and 7 bases at J, with 12 bases in the middle. This CDR3 has 13 amino acids. CDR1 is MNHEY, CDR2 SMNVEV, per germline (reference sequence). The CDR3: CASSFGSGFEAFF. The DNA of the CDR3 is TGTGCCAGCAGTTTCGGGTCAGGCTTTGAAGCTTTCTTT.

This clonotype was counted only a few times. The chain employs TRBV19 and TRBJ1-1; D uncertain. This CDR3 is 13 amino acids long. Germline assignment: CDR1 LNHDA and CDR2 SQIVND (reference sequence). V lost 2 bases and J 4 bases, leaving 8 bases between the germline ends. The CDR3 nucleotides read TGTGCCAGTAGTATATTCACCCTCACTGAAGCTTTCTTT. Its protein product is CASSIFTLTEAFF.

Only one count was recorded for this clonotype. The gene calls are TRBV19 and TRBJ2-5; D tentatively fits TRBD1 or TRBD2 (5 bases each). V was cut by 7 bases and J by 7 bases, with 16 bases left in between. Germline V gene sequence: CDR1 LNHDA, CDR2 SQIVND (reference sequence). This CDR3 is built from 13 residues. The CDR3 spells CASTPPQGRTQYF. The CDR3 region has the DNA TGTGCCAGTACCCCCCCCCAGGGACGGACCCAGTACTTC. The variable domain in full, with the rest retrieved from reference TRBV19 and TRBJ2-5, is DGGITQSPKYLFRKEGQNVTLSCEQNLNHDAMYWYRQDPGQGLRLIYYSQIVNDFQKGDIAEGYSVSREKKESFPLTVTSAQKNPTAFYLCASTPPQGRTQYFGPGTRLLVL.

A note on this clonotype: This clone may be a read error of a much larger clone one base away. The missing conserved phenylalanine or tryptophan at the end of this CDR3 makes a read error likely. The chain's CDR3 is CASRPTGNYGYTY. Written as DNA, the CDR3 is TGTGCCAGCAGGCCGACAGGGAACTATGGCTACACCTAC. The chain is built from TRBV6-2 or TRBV6-3 and TRBJ1-2; 7 bases are a match to TRBD1. There are 13 residues in the CDR3. CDR1 is MNHEY, CDR2 SVGEGT, per germline. V lost 6 bases and J lost 2; bases outside the gene matches: 3.

This clonotype was seen more than once but under ten times. V gene TRBV4-1 combines with J gene TRBJ1-3; D not certain. V was pared by 0 bases and J by 4 bases, with 7 bases between. Germline-derived CDR1 and CDR2 are MGHRA and YSYEKL. The CDR3 extends over 14 amino acids. The CDR3, as DNA: TGCGCCAGCAGCCAAGAGGTCCGGGGAAACACCATATATTTT. Amino acid sequence: CASSQEVRGNTIYF.

J is TRBJ1-5 and V is TRBV19; possible D gene TRBD1, 5 bases. The germline CDR1 and CDR2 sequences are LNHDA and SQIVND (reference sequence). Trimming cost V 10 bases and J 6 bases, with 13 bases left between them. The CDR3 sequence is 12 residues long. CDR3 sequence (DNA): TGTGCCACCAAGCAGGGTATTCAGCCCCAGCATTTT. This translates into CATKQGIQPQHF.

The genes are TRBV14 and TRBJ2-2; D gene ambiguous. Looked up from germline, CDR1 is SGHDN and CDR2 is FVKESK. CDR3 length: 13 residues. Trimming removed 3 bases from V and 7 bases from J, with 9 bases in between. CDR3 sequence reads: CASSHQFGGELFF. The CDR3 DNA is TGTGCCAGCAGCCACCAATTTGGCGGGGAGCTGTTTTTT. The full variable domain, its missing parts supplied by reference TRBV14 and TRBJ2-2, is EAGVTQFPSHSVIEKGQTVTLRCDPISGHDNLYWYRRVMGKEIKFLLHFVKESKQDESGMPNNRFLAERTGGTYSTLKVQPAELEDSGVYFCASSHQFGGELFFGEGSRLTVL.

The chain recombines TRBV6-1 with TRBJ2-1, with 7 positions matching TRBD1. CDR3 size: 14 residues. The V segment lost 6 bases and the J segment 7 bases; nucleotides outside the gene matches: 9. Germline CDR1 MNHNS, CDR2 SASEGT. CDR3 nucleotide sequence: TGTGCCAGCAGGGTCCAGACAGGGTTAAATGAGCAGTTCTTC. Protein product: CASRVQTGLNEQFF.

CDR3 DNA sequence: TGTGCCAGCAGACGGCCCGGGGGGACAGGGGGTGGAGAGCAGTACTTC. Protein product: CASRRPGGTGGGEQYF. The chain joins TRBV2 to TRBJ2-7; TRBD1 aligns across 11 bases. The trim removed 6 bases at V and 7 bases at J, leaving 14 bases unmatched. The CDR3 runs 16 residues. CDR1 SNHLY and CDR2 FYNNEI come from the germline V gene. Drawing the rest from reference TRBV2 and TRBJ2-7, the complete variable domain is EPEVTQTPSHQVTQMGQEVILRCVPISNHLYFYWYRQILGQKVEFLVSFYNNEISEKSEIFDDQFSVERPDGSNFTLKIRSTKLEDSAMYFCASRRPGGTGGGEQYFGPGTRLTVT.

The chain couples TRBV6-2 or TRBV6-3 to TRBJ2-7; D is unresolved. Germline-derived CDR1 and CDR2 are MNHEY and SVGEGT. This CDR3 is 15 amino acids long. V lost 6 bases, J lost 2 bases, and 17 bases lay in between. CDR3 in DNA: TGTGCCAGCAGACCTTCTGCGCGTAGTACCTACGAGCAGTACTTC. Translation gives CASRPSARSTYEQYF.

This chain joins TRBV6-6 and TRBJ1-2, with D tentatively TRBD1 (6 bases). Germline V gene data show CDR1 as MNHNY and CDR2 as SVGAGI (reference sequence). V dropped 4 bases and J dropped 3 bases, with 27 bases sitting between them. The CDR3 is 19 amino acids. DNA for the CDR3: TGTGCCAGCAGTTTAACCCCCTCCCGGCAAACAGGGCTCGACTATGGCTACACCTTC. This encodes CASSLTPSRQTGLDYGYTF.

The gene calls are TRBV19 and TRBJ1-5; 8 nucleotides match TRBD1. The V segment lost 1 base and the J segment 2 bases; nucleotides outside the gene matches: 4. The CDR3 spans 16 residues. Germline-derived CDR1 and CDR2 are LNHDA and SQIVND (reference sequence). Here the CDR3 reads CASSIGPGQGNQPQHF. Written as DNA, the CDR3 is TGTGCCAGTAGTATAGGCCCGGGACAGGGCAATCAGCCCCAGCATTTT.

This clonotype was counted a few times. The chain has TRBV10-3 and TRBJ2-3, with D tentatively TRBD2 (5 bases). The CDR3 contains 14 residues. In germline, CDR1 is ENHRY, CDR2 SYGVKD. Trimming stripped 10 bases from V and 4 bases from J, with 18 bases between. The CDR3 region is CATRVVGRADTQYF. The CDR3 DNA reads TGTGCCACGAGGGTTGTAGGGCGTGCAGATACGCAGTATTTT.

The CDR3 sequence: CASELGTDQETQYF. The CDR3 coding sequence is TGTGCCAGCGAATTAGGGACAGACCAAGAGACCCAGTACTTC. The chain couples TRBV6-1 to TRBJ2-5; 7 bases map to TRBD1. J was trimmed by 0 bases and V by 8 bases; bases with no gene match: 6. This CDR3 has 14 amino acids. The germline V gene encodes CDR1 MNHNS and CDR2 SASEGT.

V gene TRBV19 combines with J gene TRBJ2-1, with D unclear. This CDR3 contains 14 residues. Trimming cost V 3 bases and J 7 bases, with 13 bases left between them. Germline CDR1 reads LNHDA; CDR2 reads SQIVND (reference sequence). CDR3 nucleotide sequence: TGTGCCAGTAGTATTCACCGGTTAGGGAATGAGCAGTTCTTC. This sequence encodes CASSIHRLGNEQFF.

This clonotype was observed a few times. In nucleotides, the CDR3 is TGTGCCAGCAGGAGGACTAGAGCGGGCCATGAGCAGTTCTTC. This codes for CASRRTRAGHEQFF. This rearrangement joins TRBV6-5 to TRBJ2-1; TRBD2 matches at 7 bases. With V trimmed by 6 bases and J by 8 bases, 10 bases remained unmatched. The CDR3 spans 14 residues. Germline CDR1 and CDR2: MNHEY and SVGAGI.

The chain's CDR3 is CASSLDLGRTGELFF. In DNA, the CDR3 is TGTGCCAGCAGCTTAGATCTTGGACGCACCGGGGAGCTGTTTTTT. V is TRBV11-3 and J is TRBJ2-2; D remains ambiguous. CDR1 and CDR2 from the germline V gene are SGHNT and YENEEA. The length of the CDR3 is 15 residues. Between the trimmed V and J ends, which lost 0 bases and 4 bases, there was a span of 9 bases.

This clonotype has more than one count but fewer than ten. The chain is built from TRBV4-1 and TRBJ2-5, with TRBD2 identical over 11 bases. The CDR3 loop spans 15 amino acids. The J segment lost 5 bases and the V segment lost 4 bases, leaving 6 bases of the junction unmatched. Germline V CDR1 and CDR2: MGHRA, YSYEKL. The CDR3 sequence is CASSPTSGSSETQYF. In DNA, the CDR3 is TGCGCCAGCAGCCCTACTAGCGGGAGTAGCGAGACCCAGTACTTC.

This clonotype appeared many times. The genes are TRBV7-2 and TRBJ2-7; D possibly uses TRBD1 or TRBD2 (6 bases each). V lost 3 bases and J lost 6, with 12 bases in between. CDR3 size: 13 residues. Germline loops: CDR1 SGHTA, CDR2 FQGNSA. In DNA, the CDR3 is TGTGCCAGCAGCTTCAGAGGGGGGATCGAGCAGTACTTC. Translation: CASSFRGGIEQYF.

The J gene is TRBJ2-2, the V gene TRBV7-8, with D perhaps being TRBD1 or TRBD2 (6 bases each). The CDR3 covers 16 residues. The V gene lost 1 base and the J gene lost 0 bases, with 9 bases spanning the gap. The germline gives CDR1 SGHVS, CDR2 FQNEAQ. Here the CDR3 DNA reads TGTGCCAGCAGCTTAGTCGGGGGCCCGAACACCGGGGAGCTGTTTTTT. Translation gives CASSLVGGPNTGELFF.